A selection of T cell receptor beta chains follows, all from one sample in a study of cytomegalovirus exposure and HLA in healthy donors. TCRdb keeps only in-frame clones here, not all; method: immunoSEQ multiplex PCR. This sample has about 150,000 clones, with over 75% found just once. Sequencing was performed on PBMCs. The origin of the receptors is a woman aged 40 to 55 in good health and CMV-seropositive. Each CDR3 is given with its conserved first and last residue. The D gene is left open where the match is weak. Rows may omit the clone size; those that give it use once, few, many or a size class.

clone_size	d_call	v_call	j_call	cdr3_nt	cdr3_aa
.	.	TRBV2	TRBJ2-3	TGTGCCAGCAGAAAGCGAGAAGGGGCGGATACGCAGTATTTT	CASRKREGADTQYF
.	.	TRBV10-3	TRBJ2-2	TGTGCCATCAGTGGAGGGTGGGAGCTGTTTTTT	CAISGGWELFF
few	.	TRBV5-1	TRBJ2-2	TGCGCCAGCAGCTTGGATATTACCGGGGAGCTGTTTTTT	CASSLDITGELFF
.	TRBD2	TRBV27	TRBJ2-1	TGTGCCAGCAAGGGACTAGCGGGATTCACCTACAATGAGCAGTTCTTC	CASKGLAGFTYNEQFF
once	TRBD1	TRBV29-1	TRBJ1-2	TGCAGCGTGGACTATACTGGGCAGGGGGGAGGCTACACCTTC	CSVDYTGQGGGYTF
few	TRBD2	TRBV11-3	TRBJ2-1	TGTGCCAGCAGCATGGGACTAGCGGGAGGGCCGGGGAATGAGCAGTTCTTC	CASSMGLAGGPGNEQFF
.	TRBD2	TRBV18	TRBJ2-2	TGTGCCAGCTCACCTTTACCCCAGACTAGCCCGAACACCGGGGAGCTGTTTTTT	CASSPLPQTSPNTGELFF
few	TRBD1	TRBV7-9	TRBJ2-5	TGTGCCAGCAGCAAGACAGGGGGATTAGAGACCCAGTACTTC	CASSKTGGLETQYF
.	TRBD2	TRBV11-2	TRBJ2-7	TGTGCCAGCAGCCGGATGAGGATCGGGACTAGCGCCACCTACGAGCAGTACTTC	CASSRMRIGTSATYEQYF
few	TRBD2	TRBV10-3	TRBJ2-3	TGTGCCATCACCGAAGGGCTAGCGGAGGCAGATACGCAGTATTTT	CAITEGLAEADTQYF
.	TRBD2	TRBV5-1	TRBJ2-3	TGCGCCAGCAGCTTGCCGTCGGGAGGAAGCACAGATACGCAGTATTTT	CASSLPSGGSTDTQYF
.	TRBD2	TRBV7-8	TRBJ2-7	TGTGCCAGCAGCTCCGCACAGGACGGGAGGACCTCCTACGAGCAGTACTTC	CASSSAQDGRTSYEQYF
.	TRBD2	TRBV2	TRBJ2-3	TGTGCCAGCAGTGGGACTAGCGGGAGGGCTCAAGATACGCAGTATTTT	CASSGTSGRAQDTQYF
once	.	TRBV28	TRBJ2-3	TGTGCCAGCAGTTCGCCGGGTTCGGGACAAGTAGATACGCAGTATTTT	CASSSPGSGQVDTQYF
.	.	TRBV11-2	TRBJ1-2	TGTGCCAGCAGCGCCGAGAGTTATGGCTACACCTTC	CASSAESYGYTF
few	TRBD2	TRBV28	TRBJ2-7	TGTGCCAGCAGTTCCAGGCGGCGGGAGGGCTTGGAGCAGTACTTC	CASSSRRREGLEQYF
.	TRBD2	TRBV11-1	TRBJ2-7	TGTGCCACAGGACTAGCGGGGGCCTACGAGCAGTACTTC	CATGLAGAYEQYF
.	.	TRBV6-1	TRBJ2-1	TGTGCCAGCAGTGCTCAGGCACTCTGGGAGCAGTTCTTC	CASSAQALWEQFF
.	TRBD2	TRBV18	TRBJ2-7	TGTGCCAGCTCATTTTCCGGGACTAGCGGGAGGGAGACGGGCGAGCAGTACTTC	CASSFSGTSGRETGEQYF
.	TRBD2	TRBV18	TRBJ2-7	TGTGCCAGCTCACCACCCCGGGACTATCCCTACGAGCAGTACTTC	CASSPPRDYPYEQYF
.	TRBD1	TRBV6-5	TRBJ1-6	TGTGCCAGCAGCACAGGGGTAGAGTTAGGTTCACCCCTCCACTTT	CASSTGVELGSPLHF
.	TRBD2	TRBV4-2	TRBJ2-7	TGTGCCAGCAGCCACCGAAACGGGAGGGCCTCCTACGAGCAGTACTTC	CASSHRNGRASYEQYF
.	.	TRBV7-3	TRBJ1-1	TGTGCCAGCAGCTTAGGGGGGGGACGCACTGAAGCTTTCTTT	CASSLGGGRTEAFF
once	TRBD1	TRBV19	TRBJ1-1	TGTGCCAGTAGGAACAGGGGGGACACTGAAGCTTTCTTT	CASRNRGDTEAFF
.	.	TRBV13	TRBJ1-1	TGTGCCAGCAGCCTGAAGAGAGCTGAAGCTTTCTTT	CASSLKRAEAFF
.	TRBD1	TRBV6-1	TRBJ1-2	TGTGCCAGCAGTGAAGCTACAGGGGCGAACTATGGCTACACCTTC	CASSEATGANYGYTF
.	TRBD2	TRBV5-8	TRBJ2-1	TGTGCCAGCAGCTTGGCCACGGGAGGGCCTTACAATGAGCAGTTCTTC	CASSLATGGPYNEQFF
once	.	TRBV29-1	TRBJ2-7	TGCAGCTGTGGCGGGGGCGCGGCCTACGAGCAGTACTTC	CSCGGGAAYEQYF
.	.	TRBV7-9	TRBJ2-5	TGTGCCAGCAGCTTAGACAGCTCGCCCTCCCAAGAGACCCAGTACTTC	CASSLDSSPSQETQYF
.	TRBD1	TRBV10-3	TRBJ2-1	TGTGCCATCAGTGAGGGGGGACAGGGCTACAATGAGCAGTTCTTC	CAISEGGQGYNEQFF
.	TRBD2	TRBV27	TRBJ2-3	TGTGCCAGCAGTTTAGGCGGGAGAGTTAACACAGATACGCAGTATTTT	CASSLGGRVNTDTQYF
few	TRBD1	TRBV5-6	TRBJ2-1	TGTGCCAGCAGCTTAGGGACAGGGGTATCCTACAATGAGCAGTTCTTC	CASSLGTGVSYNEQFF
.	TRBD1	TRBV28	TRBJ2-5	TGTGCCAGCAGTGCAGGGGGTTCACAAGAGACCCAGTACTTC	CASSAGGSQETQYF